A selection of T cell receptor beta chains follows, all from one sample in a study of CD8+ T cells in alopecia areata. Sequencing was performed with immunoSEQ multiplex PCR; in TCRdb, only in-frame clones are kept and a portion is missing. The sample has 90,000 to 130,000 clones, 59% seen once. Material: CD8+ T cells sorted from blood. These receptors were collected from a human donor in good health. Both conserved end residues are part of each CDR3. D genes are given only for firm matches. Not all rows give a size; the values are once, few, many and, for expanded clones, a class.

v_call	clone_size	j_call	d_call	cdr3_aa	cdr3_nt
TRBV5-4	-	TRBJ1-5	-	CASSFYGGSEPQHF	TGTGCCAGCAGCTTTTACGGGGGCTCGGAGCCCCAGCATTTT
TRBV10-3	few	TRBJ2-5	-	CAISGSRQGNQETQYF	TGTGCCATCAGTGGGTCCCGGCAGGGTAACCAAGAGACCCAGTACTTC
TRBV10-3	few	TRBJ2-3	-	CAISESRGGVGDTQYF	TGTGCCATCAGTGAGTCCCGTGGCGGGGTTGGAGATACGCAGTATTTT
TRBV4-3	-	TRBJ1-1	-	CASSQVWGGQLNTEAFF	TGCGCCAGCAGCCAAGTGTGGGGTGGACAGCTTAACACTGAAGCTTTCTTT
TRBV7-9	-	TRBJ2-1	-	CASSPTNEQFF	TGTGCCAGCAGCCCCACCAATGAGCAGTTCTTC
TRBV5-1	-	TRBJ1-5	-	CASSLGTNQPQHF	TGCGCCAGCAGCTTGGGGACCAATCAGCCCCAGCATTTT
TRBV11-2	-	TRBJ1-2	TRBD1	CASSLGGTGLPYGYTF	TGTGCCAGCAGCTTAGGAGGGACAGGGTTGCCCTATGGCTACACCTTC
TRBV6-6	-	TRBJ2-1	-	CASSYSYSSYNEQFF	TGTGCCAGCAGTTACTCGTACAGCTCCTACAATGAGCAGTTCTTC
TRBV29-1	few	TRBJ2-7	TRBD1	CSGRIRDSGYEQYF	TGCAGCGGGAGGATCCGGGACAGTGGCTACGAGCAGTACTTC
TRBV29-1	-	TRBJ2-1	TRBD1	CSVETGLYNEQFF	TGCAGCGTTGAGACAGGGCTATACAATGAGCAGTTCTTC
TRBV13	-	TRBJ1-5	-	CASSWGLGNQPQHF	TGTGCCAGCAGCTGGGGCTTGGGCAATCAGCCCCAGCATTTT